The next 10 T cell receptor beta chains were all read from a single sample in a study of blood T cell repertoires in COVID-19. Sequenced by immunoSEQ multiplex PCR; TCRdb stores in-frame clones only, minus some. The table has around 300,000 clones, around 92% seen once; the top ten hold 1.9%. Specimen: PBMCs or T cells enriched from blood (not recorded which). The receptors originated from a woman aged 55-75 years who had recovered from COVID-19.

J is TRBJ2-1 and V is TRBV28; 7 positions match TRBD2. CDR1 and CDR2 (germline): MDHEN, SYDVKM. The CDR3 runs to 16 residues. V shed 2 bases and J 0 bases; nucleotides not matched to a gene: 4. The CDR3 nucleotides are TGTGCCAGCAGTTTAGCTAGCGGCAGCTCCTACAATGAGCAGTTCTTC. It is translated as CASSLASGSSYNEQFF.

V gene TRBV28 combines with J gene TRBJ1-6; D ambiguous. The germline V and J ends were trimmed by 3 bases and 7 bases, with 16 bases remaining between them. Germline V gene sequence: CDR1 MDHEN, CDR2 SYDVKM. The CDR3 spans 16 residues. This chain's CDR3 is CASSFPREIPNSPLHF. The CDR3 nucleotides read TGTGCCAGCAGTTTTCCGCGAGAGATTCCAAATTCACCCCTCCACTTT.

This clone appeared a single time. V gene TRBV20-1 combines with J gene TRBJ1-4, with D tentatively TRBD1 (6 bases). CDR3 size: 14 residues. The germline CDR1 and CDR2 sequences are DFQATT and SNEGSKA (reference sequence). V lost 5 bases and J 6 bases, leaving 16 bases between the germline ends. DNA of the CDR3: TGCAGTGCTCGTGACAGGCGGGGATATGAAAAACTGTTTTTT. Translation gives CSARDRRGYEKLFF.

The CDR3 protein is CASSPQQYEQYF. DNA of the CDR3: TGTGCCAGCAGCCCACAGCAATACGAGCAGTACTTC. The gene calls are TRBV7-2 and TRBJ2-7; D call uncertain. The germline gives CDR1 SGHTA, CDR2 FQGNSA. This CDR3 has 12 residues. V lost 5 bases, J lost 4 bases, and 9 bases lay in between. Based on the CDR3 plus reference TRBV7-2 and TRBJ2-7, the full variable domain is GAGVSQSPSNKVTEKGKDVELRCDPISGHTALYWYRQSLGQGLEFLIYFQGNSAPDKSGLPSDRFSAERTGGSVSTLTIQRTQQEDSAVYLCASSPQQYEQYFGPGTRLTVT.

The chain recombines TRBV28 with TRBJ1-1; D is possibly TRBD1 (5 bases). The CDR3 length is 14 residues. V lost 4 bases, J lost 1 base, and 10 bases lay in between. CDR1 MDHEN and CDR2 SYDVKM come from the germline V gene. The CDR3, as DNA: TGTGCCAGCAGTTCCCTTACAGGGAACACTGAAGCTTTCTTT. This encodes CASSSLTGNTEAFF.

The chain uses TRBV28 and TRBJ2-1; TRBD2 matches at 7 bases. The CDR3 length is 15 residues. Germline CDR1 reads MDHEN; CDR2 reads SYDVKM. Unmatched junction bases numbered 5, after V lost 2 bases and J lost 4 bases. CDR3 in amino acids: CASSLAGVGYNEQFF. CDR3 nucleotides: TGTGCCAGCAGTTTAGCGGGGGTGGGATACAATGAGCAGTTCTTC.

This chain uses TRBV7-3 with TRBJ2-3; TRBD2 aligns across 14 bases. Germline V gene sequence: CDR1 SGHTA, CDR2 FQGTGA. V lost 1 base to trimming and J lost 1 base; unmatched junction nucleotides: 7. This CDR3 has 19 amino acids. The CDR3: CASSLMGLAGARRTDTQYF. The CDR3 DNA follows: TGTGCCAGCAGCTTAATGGGACTAGCGGGGGCCCGACGCACAGATACGCAGTATTTT. Full variable domain (rest looked up from reference TRBV7-3 and TRBJ2-3): GAGVSQTPSNKVTEKGKYVELRCDPISGHTALYWYRQSLGQGPEFLIYFQGTGAADDSGLPNDRFFAVRPEGSVSTLKIQRTERGDSAVYLCASSLMGLAGARRTDTQYFGPGTRLTVL.

The chain is built from TRBV29-1 and TRBJ1-1; D unresolved. This CDR3 contains 13 residues. CDR1 SQVTM and CDR2 ANQGSEA come from the germline V gene. V was pared by 3 bases and J by 0 bases, with 8 bases between. Here the CDR3 reads CSVDEYMNTEAFF. CDR3 bases: TGCAGCGTTGACGAATACATGAACACTGAAGCTTTCTTT.

J is TRBJ1-1 and V is TRBV11-3; D call uncertain. CDR1 and CDR2 from the germline V gene are SGHNT and YENEEA. V was trimmed by 5 bases and J by 5 bases, leaving 12 bases between them. This CDR3 contains 13 residues. CDR3 in amino acids: CASSMLRETEAFF. In nucleotides, the CDR3 is TGTGCCAGCAGCATGTTGAGGGAGACTGAAGCTTTCTTT.

The chain recombines TRBV4-1 with TRBJ1-1, with TRBD1 matching over 9 bases. V lost 8 bases, J lost 5 bases, and 3 bases stayed unmatched. The CDR3 contains 12 residues. Germline CDR1 reads MGHRA; CDR2 reads YSYEKL. CDR3 in amino acids: CASGDRGTEAFF. CDR3 coding DNA: TGCGCCAGCGGCGACAGGGGGACTGAAGCTTTCTTT.